The 15 T cell receptor beta chains presented below share a single source sample, sequenced in a study of cytomegalovirus exposure and HLA in healthy donors. PCR amplification relied on 60 Vbeta primers (plus 13 Jbeta primers). The repertoire was sequenced with immunoSEQ multiplex PCR; TCRdb's copy has only in-frame clones and lacks some. This table has 90,000 to 100,000 clones, under 80% appearing once. The specimen sequenced was PBMCs. These receptors were collected from a man in his forties in good health and CMV-seropositive.

CDR3: CASSLASGGAGTDTQYF. CDR3 coding DNA: TGTGCCAGCAGCTTGGCTAGCGGGGGGGCCGGGACAGATACGCAGTATTTT. The V call is TRBV5-8, the J call TRBJ2-3; 12 bases match TRBD2. The CDR3 loop spans 17 amino acids. V shed 0 bases and J 3 bases; nucleotides not matched to a gene: 5. The V gene's germline CDR1 is SGHTS and CDR2 YDEGEE.

CDR3 residues: CASSFRLAGEIGFSYEQYF. The CDR3 bases are TGTGCCAGCAGTTTTAGACTAGCGGGGGAGATAGGTTTTTCCTACGAGCAGTACTTC. This chain joins TRBV27 and TRBJ2-7, with 12 bases lining up with TRBD2. V was pared by 3 bases and J by 1 base, with 13 bases of the junction left unmatched. Germline V CDR1 and CDR2: MNHEY, SMNVEV (reference sequence). The CDR3 covers 19 residues.

This chain joins TRBV9 and TRBJ2-5; 11 bases are a match to TRBD2. The CDR3 runs 17 residues. The germline CDR1 and CDR2 sequences are SGDLS and YYNGEE. V dropped 4 bases and J dropped 5; count of bases not matched to a gene: 13. Here the CDR3 DNA reads TGTGCCAGCAGCCCCGGGCGAATAGCGGGAGGGATGGAGACCCAGTACTTC. This sequence encodes CASSPGRIAGGMETQYF.

The CDR3 here is CASSDGGDRGNQPQHF. The CDR3 nucleotides read TGTGCCAGCAGTGACGGGGGGGACAGGGGCAATCAGCCCCAGCATTTT. The chain has TRBV27 and TRBJ1-5, with TRBD1 identical over 9 bases. The CDR3 spans 16 residues. The ends lost 5 bases at V and 2 bases at J; junction bases unmatched: 7. Germline CDR1 reads MNHEY; CDR2 reads SMNVEV (reference sequence).

This chain connects TRBV2 to TRBJ1-3; 9 bases fit TRBD1. The length of the CDR3 is 15 residues. Germline trimming cut 4 bases from V and 3 bases from J; bases unmatched to any gene: 4. Germline values: CDR1 SNHLY, CDR2 FYNNEI. The CDR3 coding sequence is TGTGCCAGCAGTGTACAGGGGGCCAGTGGAAACACCATATATTTT. It translates to CASSVQGASGNTIYF.

This chain joins TRBV2 and TRBJ1-5; no clear D. Trimming cost V 5 bases and J 8 bases, with 16 bases left between them. This CDR3 contains 14 residues. The germline gives CDR1 SNHLY, CDR2 FYNNEI. The CDR3 protein is CASSPSGILEPQHF. CDR3 coding DNA: TGTGCCAGCAGTCCGTCGGGGATTTTGGAGCCCCAGCATTTT.

This clone was recorded a few times. The gene calls are TRBV4-3 and TRBJ2-2; tentatively, D is TRBD2 (6 bases). Germline V gives CDR1 LGHNA, CDR2 YSLEER. The CDR3 is 19 amino acids. V was shortened by 1 base and J by 1 base, with 19 bases between the two germline ends. In DNA form, the CDR3 reads TGCGCCAGCAGCCAAGGGGGAAGTCTAGCGCGAGTGAACACCGGGGAGCTGTTTTTT. Its translation: CASSQGGSLARVNTGELFF.

This chain links TRBV2 with TRBJ1-1, with TRBD1 matching over 8 bases. V shed 6 bases, J shed 5 bases, and the junction held 5 bases outside the gene matches. The CDR3 runs 13 residues. Looked up from germline, CDR1 is SNHLY and CDR2 is FYNNEI. CDR3 sequence reads: CASRLDRGTEAFF. For the CDR3, the DNA is TGTGCCAGCAGACTCGACAGGGGAACTGAAGCTTTCTTT.

The rearrangement joins TRBV10-3 to TRBJ2-7; perhaps TRBD1 as D (5 bases). The ends were cut back, 11 bases at V and 0 bases at J, with 17 bases in the middle. The CDR3 covers 14 residues. CDR1 is ENHRY, CDR2 SYGVKD, per germline. The chain's CDR3 is CAAETALGSYEQYF. The CDR3 DNA is TGTGCCGCCGAGACAGCCCTAGGCTCCTACGAGCAGTACTTC.

In DNA form, the CDR3 reads TGCGCCAGCAACTCGGGACAGGCCGACGAGCAGTACTTC. Its translation: CASNSGQADEQYF. The rearrangement joins TRBV4-1 to TRBJ2-7; 8 bases agree with TRBD1. CDR1 MGHRA and CDR2 YSYEKL come from the germline V gene. The CDR3 runs to 13 residues. J gave up 5 bases and V 7 bases, and 7 bases lay outside the gene matches.

The chain employs TRBV7-9 and TRBJ2-1; a weak D match, TRBD2 (5 bases). With 1 base removed from V and 0 bases from J, the gap between germline ends came to 13 bases. The V gene's germline CDR1 is SEHNR and CDR2 FQNEAQ (reference sequence). CDR3 length: 17 residues. Written as DNA, the CDR3 is TGTGCCAGCAGCTTAGAAGGGCTAGCTCTCTCCTACAATGAGCAGTTCTTC. Its translation is CASSLEGLALSYNEQFF.

V gene TRBV2 combines with J gene TRBJ2-3; 7 nucleotides align to TRBD2. The germline CDR1 and CDR2 sequences are SNHLY and FYNNEI. V was clipped by 8 bases and J by 2 bases; unmatched bases: 7. CDR3 size: 14 residues. The CDR3 DNA is TGTGCCAGCGGGGGGGACTACCTCACAGATACGCAGTATTTT. This encodes CASGGDYLTDTQYF.

The sample holds a few counts of this clone. The rearrangement joins TRBV9 to TRBJ2-2; 7 bases align to TRBD2. The CDR3 spans 16 residues. With V trimmed by 3 bases and J by 4 bases, 9 bases remained unmatched. In germline, CDR1 is SGDLS, CDR2 YYNGEE. In nucleotides, the CDR3 is TGTGCCAGCAGCGCCCTTCAGCGGGGCCCCACCGGGGAGCTGTTTTTT. This translates into CASSALQRGPTGELFF.

V is TRBV6-5 and J is TRBJ2-3; 11 bases agree with TRBD2. CDR1 and CDR2 (germline): MNHEY, SVGAGI. Germline trimming cut 0 bases from V and 7 bases from J; bases unmatched to any gene: 6. CDR3 size: 16 residues. The CDR3 DNA reads as TGTGCCAGCAGTTACTCCCTAGCGGGGGGCCGAAATACGCAGTATTTT. Its translation: CASSYSLAGGRNTQYF.

The rearrangement uses TRBV4-3 and TRBJ2-5; 12 bases match TRBD2. Germline V gene lookup returns CDR1 LGHNA and CDR2 YSLEER. Trimming removed 1 base from V and 5 bases from J; junction bases left unmatched: 2. The CDR3 is 15 amino acids. The CDR3 region is CASSQGTSGKETQYF. The CDR3 nucleotides are TGCGCCAGCAGCCAAGGGACTAGCGGGAAGGAGACCCAGTACTTC.